Listed here are 11 T cell receptor beta chains from one sample, sequenced in a study of blood T cell repertoires in COVID-19. The repertoire was sequenced with immunoSEQ multiplex PCR; TCRdb's copy has only in-frame clones and lacks some. The sample carries around 110,000 clones, roughly 85% recorded once. Sequenced material: peripheral blood. The source of these receptors is a young man with acute or convalescent COVID-19.

This clone was seen a few times. CDR3 sequence: CASSLGLMNTEAFF. CDR3 DNA: TGTGCCAGCAGTCTCGGACTCATGAACACTGAAGCTTTCTTT. V is TRBV27 and J is TRBJ1-1; unclear D gene. The CDR3 consists of 14 residues. Germline loops: CDR1 MNHEY, CDR2 SMNVEV (reference sequence). The V end lost 5 bases, the J end lost 0 bases, and 10 bases lay between the germline ends.

This clone was found once. The V and J genes are TRBV27 and TRBJ2-7; D not resolved. The CDR3 sequence is 11 residues long. The V gene lost 6 bases and the J gene lost 2 bases, with 5 bases spanning the gap. In germline, CDR1 is MNHEY, CDR2 SMNVEV (reference sequence). In DNA form, the CDR3 reads TGTGCCAGCAGATCCGCCTACGAGCAGTACTTC. Its translation: CASRSAYEQYF.

The V and J genes are TRBV7-9 and TRBJ2-1; maybe TRBD1 (6 bases). Per germline, CDR1 SEHNR and CDR2 FQNEAQ (reference sequence). The ends were cut back, 5 bases at V and 6 bases at J, with 11 bases in the middle. CDR3 length equals 13 residues. CDR3 residues: CASSPGQLNEQFF. The CDR3 DNA sequence: TGTGCCAGCAGCCCGGGACAACTCAATGAGCAGTTCTTC.

The chain uses TRBV4-3 and TRBJ2-7; unclear D gene. The germline V gene encodes CDR1 LGHNA and CDR2 YSLEER. With 4 bases removed from V and 3 bases from J, the gap between germline ends came to 16 bases. The CDR3 covers 15 residues. For the CDR3, the DNA is TGCGCCAGCAGCCCGGCTCTGGGCAGCAACTACGAGCAGTACTTC. Translated: CASSPALGSNYEQYF.

This clone was recorded a few times. The chain recombines TRBV7-2 with TRBJ2-4; perhaps TRBD1 as D (6 bases). V was pared by 3 bases and J by 2 bases, with 11 bases between. The CDR3 consists of 15 residues. Germline CDR1 SGHTA, CDR2 FQGNSA. The CDR3 DNA is TGTGCCAGCAGCTTGAGGGACATTACCAAAAACATTCAGTACTTC. Its translation is CASSLRDITKNIQYF.

The V and J genes are TRBV13 and TRBJ2-6; D gene ambiguous. Trimming pared 0 bases from V and 8 bases from J, leaving 8 bases between. Germline CDR1 PRHDT, CDR2 FYEKMQ (reference sequence). The CDR3 is 14 amino acids. The CDR3 sequence is CASSLGQATNVLTF. In DNA form, the CDR3 reads TGTGCCAGCAGCTTAGGGCAGGCAACCAACGTCCTGACTTTC.

In its sample, this clone was seen a few times. The chain is built from TRBV12-5 and TRBJ2-7; 8 bases match TRBD1. The CDR3 totals 17 residues. The V gene's germline CDR1 is LGHNT and CDR2 FRNRAP. After removal of 0 bases from V and 5 bases from J, the junction contained 12 bases not matched to a gene. Here the CDR3 DNA reads TGTGCTAGTGGTTTGGTACTGGGCAGGGGGCTTTATAACGAGCAGTACTTC. Encoded protein: CASGLVLGRGLYNEQYF.

V and J are TRBV2 and TRBJ2-7; the match to TRBD2 covers 10 bases. Germline V gene data show CDR1 as SNHLY and CDR2 as FYNNEI. This CDR3 is 15 amino acids long. Losses at the gene ends were 6 bases for V and 2 bases for J; bases not matched to a gene: 7. CDR3 amino acids: CASRAGLAVTYEQYV. The CDR3 region has the DNA TGTGCCAGCAGAGCCGGACTAGCGGTTACCTACGAGCAGTACGTC.

The chain couples TRBV6-5 to TRBJ1-6; weak D call: TRBD1 (6 bases). This CDR3 spans 14 amino acids. CDR1 is MNHEY, CDR2 SVGAGI, per germline. The V end was cut by 2 bases, the J end by 6 bases, with 8 bases between. In DNA form, the CDR3 reads TGTGCCAGCAGTTACGGGACATCTAATTCACCCCTCCACTTT. It yields the protein CASSYGTSNSPLHF.

This chain connects TRBV6-6 to TRBJ2-7; TRBD1 matches at 11 bases. Losses at the gene ends were 6 bases for V and 3 bases for J; bases not matched to a gene: 7. The CDR3 has 15 amino acids. CDR1 is MNHNY and CDR2 is SVGAGI in the germline V gene (reference sequence). This CDR3 reads CASRSTGTGGYEQYV. The CDR3 DNA follows: TGTGCCAGCAGGTCGACCGGGACAGGGGGCTACGAGCAGTACGTC.

The chain uses TRBV9 and TRBJ1-2; 7 nucleotides line up with TRBD1. J gave up 4 bases and V 0 bases, and 15 bases lay outside the gene matches. This CDR3 is 18 amino acids long. The V gene's germline CDR1 is SGDLS and CDR2 YYNGEE. CDR3 sequence (DNA): TGTGCCAGCAGCGTAGGCTCGATCGGGACAGCAAGTATCTATGGCTACACCTTC. As protein: CASSVGSIGTASIYGYTF.